This T cell receptor beta chain stems from a study of shared clonotypes between healthy human individuals. General study results and limits: Clonotypes shared by all four donors outscored non-shared clonotypes in generation probability.

The CDR3 contains 16 residues. The trim removed 2 bases at V and 9 bases at J, leaving 12 bases unmatched. Germline loops: CDR1 MNHEY, CDR2 SMNVEV (reference sequence). On this clone: Its antigen is as yet unknown.

Naive CD8 cells, CD45RO-negative and positively selected for CCR7, excluded terminally differentiated effector memory CD45RA+ cells. The table came from immunoSEQ multiplex PCR; TCRdb's copy has only in-frame clones and leaves some out. Of nearly 2 million clones listed, roughly 95% are singletons. This receptor was obtained from a man aged 18 to 29 in good health. The J gene is TRBJ2-1, the V gene TRBV27; TRBD2 matches 8 bases. Sequencing was performed on naive CD8+ T cells sorted from blood. The CDR3 reads CASSLLAGGPGSEQFF. CDR3 coding DNA: TGTGCCAGCAGTTTACTCGCGGGAGGCCCAGGCAGTGAGCAGTTCTTC.